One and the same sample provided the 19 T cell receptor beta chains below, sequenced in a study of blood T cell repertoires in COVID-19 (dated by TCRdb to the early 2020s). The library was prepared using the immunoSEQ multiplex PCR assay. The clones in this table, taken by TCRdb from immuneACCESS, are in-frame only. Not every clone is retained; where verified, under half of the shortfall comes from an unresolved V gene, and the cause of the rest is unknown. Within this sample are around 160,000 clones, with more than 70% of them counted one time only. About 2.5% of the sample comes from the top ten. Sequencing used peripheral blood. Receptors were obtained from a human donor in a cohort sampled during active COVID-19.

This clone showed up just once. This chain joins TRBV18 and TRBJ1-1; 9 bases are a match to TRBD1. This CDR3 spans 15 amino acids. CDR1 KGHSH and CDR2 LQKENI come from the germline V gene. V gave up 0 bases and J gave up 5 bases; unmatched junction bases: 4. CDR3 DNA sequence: TGTGCCAGCTCACCACCAGGGACAGGGAATACTGAAGCTTTCTTT. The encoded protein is CASSPPGTGNTEAFF.

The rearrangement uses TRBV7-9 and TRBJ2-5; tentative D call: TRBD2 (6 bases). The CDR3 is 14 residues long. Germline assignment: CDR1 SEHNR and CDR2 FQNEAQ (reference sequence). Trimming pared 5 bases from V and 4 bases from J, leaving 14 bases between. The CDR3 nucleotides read TGTGCCAGCAGCACACAGACTAGTAGAGAGACCCAGTACTTC. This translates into CASSTQTSRETQYF.

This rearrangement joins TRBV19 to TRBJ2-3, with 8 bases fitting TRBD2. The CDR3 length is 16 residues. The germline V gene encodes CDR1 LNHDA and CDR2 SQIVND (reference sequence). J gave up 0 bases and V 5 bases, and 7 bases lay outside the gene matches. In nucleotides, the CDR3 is TGTGCCAGTAGTCACCCCGCTAGCGGGAGCACAGATACGCAGTATTTT. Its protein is CASSHPASGSTDTQYF. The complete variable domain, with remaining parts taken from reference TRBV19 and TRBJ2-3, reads DGGITQSPKYLFRKEGQNVTLSCEQNLNHDAMYWYRQDPGQGLRLIYYSQIVNDFQKGDIAEGYSVSREKKESFPLTVTSAQKNPTAFYLCASSHPASGSTDTQYFGPGTRLTVL.

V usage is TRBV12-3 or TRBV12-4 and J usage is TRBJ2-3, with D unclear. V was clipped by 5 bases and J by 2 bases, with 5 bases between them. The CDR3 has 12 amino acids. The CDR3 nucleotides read TGTGCCAGCAGTCTCGTCACAGATACGCAGTATTTT. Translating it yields CASSLVTDTQYF.

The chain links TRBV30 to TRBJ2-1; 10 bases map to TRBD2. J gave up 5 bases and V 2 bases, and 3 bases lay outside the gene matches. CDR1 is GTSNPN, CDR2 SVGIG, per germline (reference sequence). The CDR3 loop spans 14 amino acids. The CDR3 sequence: CAWSIGLADNEQFF. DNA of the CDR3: TGTGCCTGGAGTATTGGACTAGCGGACAATGAGCAGTTCTTC. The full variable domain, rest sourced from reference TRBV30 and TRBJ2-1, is SQTIHQWPATLVQPVGSPLSLECTVEGTSNPNLYWYRQAAGRGLQLLFYSVGIGQISSEVPQNLSASRPQDRQFILSSKKLLLSDSGFYLCAWSIGLADNEQFFGPGTRLTVL.

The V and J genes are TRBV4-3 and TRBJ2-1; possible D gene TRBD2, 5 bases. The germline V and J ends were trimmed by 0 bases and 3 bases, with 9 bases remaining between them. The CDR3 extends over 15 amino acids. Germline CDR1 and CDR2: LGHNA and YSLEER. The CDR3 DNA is TGCGCCAGCAGCCAAGATAAACGGGACTACAATGAGCAGTTCTTC. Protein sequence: CASSQDKRDYNEQFF.

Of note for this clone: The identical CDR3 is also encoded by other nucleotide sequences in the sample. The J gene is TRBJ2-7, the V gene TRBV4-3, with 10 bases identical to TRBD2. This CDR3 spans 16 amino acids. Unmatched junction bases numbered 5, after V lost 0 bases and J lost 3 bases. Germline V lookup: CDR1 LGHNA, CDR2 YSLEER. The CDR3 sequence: CASSQDLLAGDYEQYF. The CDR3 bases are TGCGCCAGCAGCCAAGATTTGCTAGCGGGGGACTACGAGCAGTACTTC.

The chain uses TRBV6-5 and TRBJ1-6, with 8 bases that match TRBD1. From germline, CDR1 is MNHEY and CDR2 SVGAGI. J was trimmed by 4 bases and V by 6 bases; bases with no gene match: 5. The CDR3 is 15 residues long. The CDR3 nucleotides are TGTGCCAGCAGCCGGGGACAGGTTTATAATTCACCCCTCCACTTT. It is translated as CASSRGQVYNSPLHF.

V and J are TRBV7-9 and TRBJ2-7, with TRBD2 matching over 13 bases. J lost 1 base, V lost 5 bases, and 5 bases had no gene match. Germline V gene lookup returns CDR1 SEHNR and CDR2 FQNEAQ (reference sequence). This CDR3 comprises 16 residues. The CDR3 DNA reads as TGTGCCAGCAGCGCACCGACTAGCGGGGGGTCCTACGAGCAGTACTTC. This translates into CASSAPTSGGSYEQYF.

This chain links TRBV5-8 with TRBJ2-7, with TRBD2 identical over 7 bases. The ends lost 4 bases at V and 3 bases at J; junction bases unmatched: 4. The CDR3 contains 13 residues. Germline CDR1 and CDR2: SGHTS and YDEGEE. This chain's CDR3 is CASSRLADYEQYF. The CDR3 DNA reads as TGTGCCAGCAGCCGACTAGCCGACTACGAGCAGTACTTC.

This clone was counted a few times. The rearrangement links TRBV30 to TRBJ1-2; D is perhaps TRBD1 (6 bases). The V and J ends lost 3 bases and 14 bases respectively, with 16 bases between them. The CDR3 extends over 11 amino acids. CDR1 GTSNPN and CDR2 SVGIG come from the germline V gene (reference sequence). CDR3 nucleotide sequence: TGTGCCTGGAGCCAGAATTCGGACAGAACCTTC. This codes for CAWSQNSDRTF.

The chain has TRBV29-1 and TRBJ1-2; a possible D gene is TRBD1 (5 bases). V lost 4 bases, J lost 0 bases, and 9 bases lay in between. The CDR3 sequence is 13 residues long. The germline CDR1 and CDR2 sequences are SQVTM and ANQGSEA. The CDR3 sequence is CSVGQRSNYGYTF. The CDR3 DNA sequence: TGCAGCGTTGGACAGAGATCTAACTATGGCTACACCTTC.

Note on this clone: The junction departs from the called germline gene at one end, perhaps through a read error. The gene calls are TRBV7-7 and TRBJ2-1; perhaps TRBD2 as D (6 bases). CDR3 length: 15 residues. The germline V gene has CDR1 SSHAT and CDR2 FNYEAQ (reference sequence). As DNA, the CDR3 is TGTGCTAGCAGCTTAGATGTGCGGGGCTACAATGAGCAGTTCTTC. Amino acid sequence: CASSLDVRGYNEQFF.

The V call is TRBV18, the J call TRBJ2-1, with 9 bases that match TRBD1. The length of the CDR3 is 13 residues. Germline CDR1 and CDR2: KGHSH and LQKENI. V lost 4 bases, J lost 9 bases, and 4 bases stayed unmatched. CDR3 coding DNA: TGTGCCAGCTCACTGGGACAGGGTAGTGAGCAGTTCTTC. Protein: CASSLGQGSEQFF.

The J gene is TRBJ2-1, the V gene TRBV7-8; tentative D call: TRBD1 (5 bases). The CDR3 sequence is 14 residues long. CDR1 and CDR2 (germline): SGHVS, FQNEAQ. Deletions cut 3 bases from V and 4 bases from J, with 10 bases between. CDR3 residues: CASSFVDSYNEQFF. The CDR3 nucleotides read TGTGCCAGCAGCTTTGTCGACAGTTACAATGAGCAGTTCTTC.

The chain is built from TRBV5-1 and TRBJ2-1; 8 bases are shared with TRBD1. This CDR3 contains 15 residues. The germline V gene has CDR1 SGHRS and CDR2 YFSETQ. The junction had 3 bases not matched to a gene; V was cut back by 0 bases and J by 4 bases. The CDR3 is CASSLGDRSYNEQFF. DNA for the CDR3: TGCGCCAGCAGCTTGGGGGACAGGTCGTACAATGAGCAGTTCTTC.

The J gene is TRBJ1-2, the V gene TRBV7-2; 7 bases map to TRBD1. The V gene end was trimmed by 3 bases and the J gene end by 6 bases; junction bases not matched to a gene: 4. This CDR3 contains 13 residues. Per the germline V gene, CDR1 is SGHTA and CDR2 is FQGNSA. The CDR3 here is CASSFRTGDGYTF. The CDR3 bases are TGTGCCAGCAGCTTCCGGACAGGCGATGGCTACACCTTC.

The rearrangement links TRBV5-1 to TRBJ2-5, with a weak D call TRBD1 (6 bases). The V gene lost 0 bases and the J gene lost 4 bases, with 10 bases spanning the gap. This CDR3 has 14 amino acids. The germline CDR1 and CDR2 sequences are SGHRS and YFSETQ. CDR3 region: CASSLGTVGETQYF. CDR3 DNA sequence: TGCGCCAGCAGCTTGGGGACAGTTGGAGAGACCCAGTACTTC.

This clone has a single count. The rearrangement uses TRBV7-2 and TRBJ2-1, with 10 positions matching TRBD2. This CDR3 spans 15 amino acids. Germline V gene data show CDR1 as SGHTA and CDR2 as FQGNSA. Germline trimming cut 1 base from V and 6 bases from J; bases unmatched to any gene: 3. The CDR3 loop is CASSLVAGGSNEQFF. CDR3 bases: TGTGCCAGCAGCTTAGTAGCGGGGGGATCCAATGAGCAGTTCTTC.